This section outlines one TCR beta chain sequence together with its context. Its antigen remains unknown. Specified time point: newly diagnosed, previously untreated cHL patient sample. CD4+ T cells were purified from thawed PBMCs by negative selection. Peripheral samples used as comparators were newly diagnosed, untreated classical Hodgkin lymphoma PBMCs. The ends were cut back, 0 bases at V and 4 bases at J, with 13 bases in the middle. Per the germline V gene, CDR1 is SGHRS and CDR2 is YFSETQ. The CDR3 has 15 amino acids. This entry belongs to a study of PD-1 blockade in classical Hodgkin lymphoma. Study results and caveats: When set against healthy donors, newly diagnosed patients were reported to show lower baseline TCR diversity.

Assay used: immunoSEQ multiplex PCR; TCRdb lists only in-frame clones, some missing. The sample has fewer than 35,000 clones; 88% are singletons. The receptor comes from a human donor with classical Hodgkin lymphoma. Sequenced sample: CD4+ T cells from blood. The chain combines TRBV5-1 with TRBJ1-1, with unresolved D. CDR3 nucleotide sequence: TGCGCCAGCAGCTTGGAGGCGGATTTGGGCACTGAAGCTTTCTTT. Translation: CASSLEADLGTEAFF. Filled out from reference TRBV5-1 and TRBJ1-1, the complete variable domain reads KAGVTQTPRYLIKTRGQQVTLSCSPISGHRSVSWYQQTPGQGLQFLFEYFSETQRNKGNFPGRFSGRQFSNSRSEMNVSTLELGDSALYLCASSLEADLGTEAFFGQGTRLTVV.